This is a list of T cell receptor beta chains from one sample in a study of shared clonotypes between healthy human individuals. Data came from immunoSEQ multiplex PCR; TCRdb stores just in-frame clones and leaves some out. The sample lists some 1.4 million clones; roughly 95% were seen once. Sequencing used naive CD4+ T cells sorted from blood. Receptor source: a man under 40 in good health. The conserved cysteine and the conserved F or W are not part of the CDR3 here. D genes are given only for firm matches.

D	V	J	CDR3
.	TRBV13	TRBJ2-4	ASRTGTAKNIQY
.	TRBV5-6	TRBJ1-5	ASSSYLPDSNQPQH
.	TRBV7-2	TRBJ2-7	ASSPIGTQPHEQY
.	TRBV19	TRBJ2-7	ASRNAGEFSYEQY
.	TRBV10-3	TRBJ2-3	AISETTDTQY
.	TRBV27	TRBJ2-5	ASSLWAGAGRETQY
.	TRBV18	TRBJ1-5	ASSEFVIWARGQPQH
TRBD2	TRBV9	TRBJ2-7	AFSGSKVGYEQY
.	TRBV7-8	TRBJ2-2	ASSPQGRTNTGELF
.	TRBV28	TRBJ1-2	ASSLPSGYT
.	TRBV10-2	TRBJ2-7	ASSVDYYEQY
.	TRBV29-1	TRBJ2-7	SVAGFPYEQY
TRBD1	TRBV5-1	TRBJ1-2	ASSSGQGSYYGYT
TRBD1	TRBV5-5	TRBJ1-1	ATSQGTGGTEAF
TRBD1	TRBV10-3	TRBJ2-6	AISESGTGFPGANVLT
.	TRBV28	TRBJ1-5	ASRELDGRNQPQH